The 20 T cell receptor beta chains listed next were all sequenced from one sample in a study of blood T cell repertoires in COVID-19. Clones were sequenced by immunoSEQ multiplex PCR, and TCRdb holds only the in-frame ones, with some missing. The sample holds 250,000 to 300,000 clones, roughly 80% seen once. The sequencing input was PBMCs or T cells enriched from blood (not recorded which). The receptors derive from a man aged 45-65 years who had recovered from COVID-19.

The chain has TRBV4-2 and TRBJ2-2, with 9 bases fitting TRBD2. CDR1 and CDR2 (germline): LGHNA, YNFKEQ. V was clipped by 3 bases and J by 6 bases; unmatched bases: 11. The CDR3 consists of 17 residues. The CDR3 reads CASSQMWEVAGAGELFF. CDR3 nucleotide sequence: TGTGCCAGCAGCCAGATGTGGGAGGTAGCGGGAGCCGGGGAGCTGTTTTTT.

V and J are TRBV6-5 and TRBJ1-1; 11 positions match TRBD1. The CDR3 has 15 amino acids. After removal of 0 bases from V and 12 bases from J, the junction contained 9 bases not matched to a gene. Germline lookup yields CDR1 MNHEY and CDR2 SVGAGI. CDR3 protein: CASSYSPGTGGSTFF. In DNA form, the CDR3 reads TGTGCCAGCAGTTACTCGCCTGGGACAGGGGGTTCTACTTTCTTT.

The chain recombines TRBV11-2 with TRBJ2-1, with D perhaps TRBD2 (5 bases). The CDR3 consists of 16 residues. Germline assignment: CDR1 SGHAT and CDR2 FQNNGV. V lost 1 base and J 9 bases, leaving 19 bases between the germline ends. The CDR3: CASSLVVTNLNSEQFF. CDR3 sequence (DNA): TGTGCCAGCAGCTTAGTTGTGACTAACTTGAACAGTGAGCAGTTCTTC.

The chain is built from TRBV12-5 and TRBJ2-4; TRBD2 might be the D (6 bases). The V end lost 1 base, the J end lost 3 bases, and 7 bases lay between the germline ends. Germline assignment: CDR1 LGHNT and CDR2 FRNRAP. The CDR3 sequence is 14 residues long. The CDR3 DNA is TGTGCTAGTGGTTTGGGGGGGGACAAAAACATTCAGTACTTC. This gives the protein CASGLGGDKNIQYF.

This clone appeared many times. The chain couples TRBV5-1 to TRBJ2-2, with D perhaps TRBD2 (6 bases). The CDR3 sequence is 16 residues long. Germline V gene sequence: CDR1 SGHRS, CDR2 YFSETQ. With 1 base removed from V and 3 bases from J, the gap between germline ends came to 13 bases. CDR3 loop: CASSLSPSDYTGELFF. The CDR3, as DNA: TGCGCCAGCAGCTTGAGTCCTAGCGACTACACCGGGGAGCTGTTTTTT.

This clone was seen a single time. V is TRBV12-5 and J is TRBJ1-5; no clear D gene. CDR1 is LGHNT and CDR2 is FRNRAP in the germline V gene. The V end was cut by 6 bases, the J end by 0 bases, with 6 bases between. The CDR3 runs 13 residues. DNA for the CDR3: TGTGCTAGTGGGCACGGTAGCAATCAGCCCCAGCATTTT. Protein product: CASGHGSNQPQHF.

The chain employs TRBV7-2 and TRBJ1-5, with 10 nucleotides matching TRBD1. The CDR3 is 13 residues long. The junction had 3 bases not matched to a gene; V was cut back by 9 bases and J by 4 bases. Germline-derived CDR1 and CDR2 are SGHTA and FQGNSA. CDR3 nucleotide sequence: TGTGCCAGTAAGGACAGGGGGAATCAGCCCCAGCATTTT. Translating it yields CASKDRGNQPQHF.

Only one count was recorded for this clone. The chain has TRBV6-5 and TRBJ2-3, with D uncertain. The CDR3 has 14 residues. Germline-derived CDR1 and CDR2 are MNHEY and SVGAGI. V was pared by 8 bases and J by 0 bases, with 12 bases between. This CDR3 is CASAPVASTDTQYF. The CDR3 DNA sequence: TGTGCCAGCGCACCCGTAGCAAGCACAGATACGCAGTATTTT.

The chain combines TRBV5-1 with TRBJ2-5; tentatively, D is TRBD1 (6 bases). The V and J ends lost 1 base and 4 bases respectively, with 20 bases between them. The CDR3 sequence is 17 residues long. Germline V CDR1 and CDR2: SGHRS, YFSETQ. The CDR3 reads CASSLSQGQGLGETQYF. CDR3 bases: TGCGCCAGCAGCTTGTCTCAGGGGCAGGGGCTTGGAGAGACCCAGTACTTC.

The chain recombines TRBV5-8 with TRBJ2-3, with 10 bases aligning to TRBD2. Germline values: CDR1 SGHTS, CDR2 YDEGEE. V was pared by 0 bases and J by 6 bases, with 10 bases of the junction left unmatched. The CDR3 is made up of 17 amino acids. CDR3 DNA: TGTGCCAGCAGCTTGGCTCAGACTAGCGGGCCCGGGGATACGCAGTATTTT. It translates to CASSLAQTSGPGDTQYF.

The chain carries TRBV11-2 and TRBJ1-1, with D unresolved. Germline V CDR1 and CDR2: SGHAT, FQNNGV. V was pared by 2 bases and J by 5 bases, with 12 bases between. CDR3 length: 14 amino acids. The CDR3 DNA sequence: TGTGCCAGCAGCTTATCGAACGTCAGGACTGAAGCTTTCTTT. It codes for CASSLSNVRTEAFF. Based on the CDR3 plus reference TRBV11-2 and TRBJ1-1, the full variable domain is EAGVAQSPRYKIIEKRQSVAFWCNPISGHATLYWYQQILGQGPKLLIQFQNNGVVDDSQLPKDRFSAERLKGVDSTLKIQPAKLEDSAVYLCASSLSNVRTEAFFGQGTRLTVV.

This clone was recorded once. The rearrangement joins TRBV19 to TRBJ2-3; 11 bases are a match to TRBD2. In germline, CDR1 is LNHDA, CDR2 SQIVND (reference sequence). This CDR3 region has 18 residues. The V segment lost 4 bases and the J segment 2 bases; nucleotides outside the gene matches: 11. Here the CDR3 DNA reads TGTGCCAGTAGTACGCCAACGGGGACTAGCGGACCCACAGATACGCAGTATTTT. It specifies CASSTPTGTSGPTDTQYF.

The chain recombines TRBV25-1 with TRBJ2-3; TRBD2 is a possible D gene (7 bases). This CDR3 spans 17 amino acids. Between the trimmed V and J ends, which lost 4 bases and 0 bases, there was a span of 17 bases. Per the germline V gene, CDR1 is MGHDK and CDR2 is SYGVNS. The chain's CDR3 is CASSGEGGTLSTDTQYF. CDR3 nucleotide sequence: TGTGCCAGCAGTGGAGAGGGAGGGACACTCAGCACAGATACGCAGTATTTT.

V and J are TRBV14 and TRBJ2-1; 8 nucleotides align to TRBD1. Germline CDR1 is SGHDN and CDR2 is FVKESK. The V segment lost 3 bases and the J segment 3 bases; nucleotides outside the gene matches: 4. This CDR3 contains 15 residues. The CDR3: CASSHIGTGYNEQFF. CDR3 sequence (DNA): TGTGCCAGCAGCCATATAGGGACAGGCTACAATGAGCAGTTCTTC.

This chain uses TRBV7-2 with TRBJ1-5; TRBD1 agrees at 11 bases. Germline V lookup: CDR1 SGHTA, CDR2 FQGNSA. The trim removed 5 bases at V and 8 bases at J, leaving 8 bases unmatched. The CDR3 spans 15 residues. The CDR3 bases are TGTGCCAGCAGCCCGAGGACAGGGGGCGGGAAGCCCCAGCATTTT. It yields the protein CASSPRTGGGKPQHF.

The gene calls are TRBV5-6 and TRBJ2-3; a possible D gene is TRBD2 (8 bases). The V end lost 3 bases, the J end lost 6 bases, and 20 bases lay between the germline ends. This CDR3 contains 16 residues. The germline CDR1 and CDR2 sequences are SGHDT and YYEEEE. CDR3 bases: TGTGCCAGCAGCTCCCCGGGAGGGGGCGCTTCTGATACGCAGTATTTT. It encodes CASSSPGGGASDTQYF.

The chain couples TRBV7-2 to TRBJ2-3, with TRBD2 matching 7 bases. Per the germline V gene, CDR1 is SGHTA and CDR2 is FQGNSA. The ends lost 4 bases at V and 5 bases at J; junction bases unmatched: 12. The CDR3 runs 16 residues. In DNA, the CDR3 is TGTGCCAGCAGCTACTACTCCGGACTAGGGGAAGATACGCAGTATTTT. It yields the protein CASSYYSGLGEDTQYF.

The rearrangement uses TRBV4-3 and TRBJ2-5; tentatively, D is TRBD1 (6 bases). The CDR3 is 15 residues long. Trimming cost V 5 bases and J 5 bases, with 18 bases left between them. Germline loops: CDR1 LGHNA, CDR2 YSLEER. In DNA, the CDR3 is TGCGCCAGCAGCGGAGTCGGGGACATGTCGGAGACCCAGTACTTC. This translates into CASSGVGDMSETQYF.

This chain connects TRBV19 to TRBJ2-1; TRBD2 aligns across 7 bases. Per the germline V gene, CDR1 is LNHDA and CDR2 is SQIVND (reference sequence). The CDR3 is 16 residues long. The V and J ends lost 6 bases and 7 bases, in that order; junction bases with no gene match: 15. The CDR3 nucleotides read TGTGCCAGTAGGACAAACCTGGGGCTAGCGGTAAATGAGCAGTTCTTC. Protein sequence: CASRTNLGLAVNEQFF.

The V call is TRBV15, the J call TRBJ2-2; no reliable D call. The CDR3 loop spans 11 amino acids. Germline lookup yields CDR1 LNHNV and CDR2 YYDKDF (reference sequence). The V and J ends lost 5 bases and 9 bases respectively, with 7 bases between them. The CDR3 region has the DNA TGTGCCACCAGCTCACACCGGGAGCTGTTTTTT. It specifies CATSSHRELFF.